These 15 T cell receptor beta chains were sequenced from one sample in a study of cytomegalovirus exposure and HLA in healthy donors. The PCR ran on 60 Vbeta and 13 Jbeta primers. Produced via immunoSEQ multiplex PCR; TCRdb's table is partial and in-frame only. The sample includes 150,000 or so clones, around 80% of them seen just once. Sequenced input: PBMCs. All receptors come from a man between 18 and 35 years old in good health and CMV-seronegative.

The CDR3 is CASGLRDRVVAEQYF. In nucleotides, the CDR3 is TGTGCTAGTGGTTTGAGGGACAGGGTTGTCGCCGAGCAGTACTTC. J is TRBJ2-7 and V is TRBV12-5, with 9 bases lining up with TRBD1. Per the germline V gene, CDR1 is LGHNT and CDR2 is FRNRAP. The V and J ends lost 2 bases and 6 bases, in that order; junction bases with no gene match: 8. CDR3 length: 15 amino acids.

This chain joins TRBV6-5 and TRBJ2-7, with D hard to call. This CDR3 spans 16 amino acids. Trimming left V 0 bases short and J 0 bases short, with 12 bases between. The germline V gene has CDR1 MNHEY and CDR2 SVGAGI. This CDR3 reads CASSYSGQVASYEQYF. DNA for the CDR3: TGTGCCAGCAGTTACTCTGGGCAGGTCGCCTCCTACGAGCAGTACTTC.

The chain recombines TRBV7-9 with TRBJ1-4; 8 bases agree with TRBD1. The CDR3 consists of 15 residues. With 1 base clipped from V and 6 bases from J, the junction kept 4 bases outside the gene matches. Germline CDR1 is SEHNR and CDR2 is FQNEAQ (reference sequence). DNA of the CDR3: TGTGCCAGCAGCTTAGGGACAGGGAGAGATGAAAAACTGTTTTTT. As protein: CASSLGTGRDEKLFF.

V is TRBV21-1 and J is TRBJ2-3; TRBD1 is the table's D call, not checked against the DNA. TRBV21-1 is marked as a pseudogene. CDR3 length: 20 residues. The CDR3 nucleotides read TGTGCCAGCAGCAAGGGGTCCGGGACAGGGTATTCTAGGGGCACAGATACGCAGTATTTT. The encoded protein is CASSKGSGTGYSRGTDTQYF.

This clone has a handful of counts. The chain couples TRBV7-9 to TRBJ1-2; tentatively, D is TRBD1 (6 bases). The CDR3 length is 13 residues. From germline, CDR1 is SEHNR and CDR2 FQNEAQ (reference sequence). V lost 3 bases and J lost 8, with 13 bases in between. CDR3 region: CASSLGGARGYTF. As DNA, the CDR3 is TGTGCCAGCAGCTTGGGGGGGGCGAGGGGCTACACCTTC. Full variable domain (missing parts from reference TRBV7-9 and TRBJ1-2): DTGVSQNPRHKITKRGQNVTFRCDPISEHNRLYWYRQTLGQGPEFLTYFQNEAQLEKSRLLSDRFSAERPKGSFSTLEIQRTEQGDSAMYLCASSLGGARGYTFGSGTRLTVV.

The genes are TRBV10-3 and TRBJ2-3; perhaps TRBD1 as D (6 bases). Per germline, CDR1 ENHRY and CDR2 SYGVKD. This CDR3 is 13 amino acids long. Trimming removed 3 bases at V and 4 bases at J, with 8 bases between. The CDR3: CAISEQGPDTQYF. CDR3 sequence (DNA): TGTGCCATCAGTGAACAGGGCCCAGATACGCAGTATTTT.

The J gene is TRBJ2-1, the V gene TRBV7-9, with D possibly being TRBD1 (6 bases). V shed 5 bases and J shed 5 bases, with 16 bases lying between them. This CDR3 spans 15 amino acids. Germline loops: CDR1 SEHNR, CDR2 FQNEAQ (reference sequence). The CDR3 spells CASSPLGQINNEQFF. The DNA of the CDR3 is TGTGCCAGCAGCCCGCTCGGACAGATTAACAATGAGCAGTTCTTC.

The CDR3: CASSPPGDEQFF. CDR3 nucleotide sequence: TGTGCCAGCTCACCCCCGGGGGATGAGCAGTTCTTC. This chain uses TRBV18 with TRBJ2-1; TRBD2 is a possible D gene (6 bases). The CDR3 covers 12 residues. CDR1 and CDR2 from the germline V gene are KGHSH and LQKENI. V was cut by 3 bases and J by 8 bases, with 8 bases left in between.

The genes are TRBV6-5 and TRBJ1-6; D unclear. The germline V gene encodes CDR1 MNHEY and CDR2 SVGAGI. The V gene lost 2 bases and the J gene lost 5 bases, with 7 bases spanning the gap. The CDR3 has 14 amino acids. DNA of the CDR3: TGTGCCAGCAGTTACGACTTCAATAATTCACCCCTCCACTTT. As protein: CASSYDFNNSPLHF.

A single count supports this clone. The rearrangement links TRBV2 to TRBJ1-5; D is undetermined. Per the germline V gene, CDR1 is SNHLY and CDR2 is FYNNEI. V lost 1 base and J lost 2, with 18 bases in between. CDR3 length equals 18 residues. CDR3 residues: CASSEVSVVEDGNQPQHF. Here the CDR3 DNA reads TGTGCCAGCAGTGAAGTTAGTGTGGTCGAGGATGGCAATCAGCCCCAGCATTTT.

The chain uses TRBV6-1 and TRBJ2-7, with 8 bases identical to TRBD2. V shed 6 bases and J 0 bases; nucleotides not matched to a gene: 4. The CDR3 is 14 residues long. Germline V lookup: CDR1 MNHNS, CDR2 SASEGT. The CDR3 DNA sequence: TGTGCCAGCAGCCCGCGGGGGGACTCCTACGAGCAGTACTTC. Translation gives CASSPRGDSYEQYF.

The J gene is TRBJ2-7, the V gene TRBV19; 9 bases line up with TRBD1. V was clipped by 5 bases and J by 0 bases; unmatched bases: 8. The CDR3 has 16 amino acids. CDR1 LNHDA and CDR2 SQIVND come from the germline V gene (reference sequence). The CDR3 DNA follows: TGTGCCAGTAGTGCCCCGGGACAGGGAATCTCCTACGAGCAGTACTTC. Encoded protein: CASSAPGQGISYEQYF.

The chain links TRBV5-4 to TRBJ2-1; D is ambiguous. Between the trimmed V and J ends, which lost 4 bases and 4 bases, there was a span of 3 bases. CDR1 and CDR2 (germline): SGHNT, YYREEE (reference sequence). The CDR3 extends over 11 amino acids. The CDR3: CASSEYNEQFF. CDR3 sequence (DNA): TGTGCCAGCAGCGAGTACAATGAGCAGTTCTTC.

CDR3: CASSIQGTNTEAFF. CDR3 nucleotides: TGTGCCAGTAGTATACAGGGGACCAACACTGAAGCTTTCTTT. This sequence joins TRBV19 and TRBJ1-1, with D possibly matching TRBD1 (6 bases). This CDR3 contains 14 residues. V shed 2 bases and J shed 2 bases, with 9 bases lying between them. Germline assignment: CDR1 LNHDA and CDR2 SQIVND (reference sequence). Complete variable domain (other parts from reference TRBV19 and TRBJ1-1): DGGITQSPKYLFRKEGQNVTLSCEQNLNHDAMYWYRQDPGQGLRLIYYSQIVNDFQKGDIAEGYSVSREKKESFPLTVTSAQKNPTAFYLCASSIQGTNTEAFFGQGTRLTVV.

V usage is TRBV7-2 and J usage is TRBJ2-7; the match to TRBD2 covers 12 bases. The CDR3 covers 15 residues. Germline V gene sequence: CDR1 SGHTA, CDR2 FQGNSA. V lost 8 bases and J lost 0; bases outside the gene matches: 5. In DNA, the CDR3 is TGTGCCAGCGGGCTAGCGGGAGGGCCCTCCTACGAGCAGTACTTC. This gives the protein CASGLAGGPSYEQYF.